This T cell receptor beta chain was retrieved from a study of blood T cells in healthy people across ages. Study in general: With template switching, about one barcoded beta molecule was captured per two T cells. Study-level points and caveats: Versus aged donors, long-lived donors had higher diversity and more naive CD4+ cells. With donor CMV status unknown, expanded clonotype changes were possibly confounded.

PBMCs were isolated at a quantity of at least 6 million per sample. Germline V CDR1 and CDR2: DFQATT, SNEGSKA (reference sequence). Unmatched junction bases numbered 9, after V lost 4 bases and J lost 1 base. The CDR3 length is 15 residues. For this clonotype: Its antigen is not known.

It was with a sample-barcoded 5' primer and a J-beta primer mix that a second PCR of roughly 7 to 12 cycles was run. TCRdb recomputed calls from the 5' RACE reads with MiXCR, one row per CDR3 protein. The top ten hold over 40% of the sample, which has a few hundred thousand distinct CDR3 sequences, 50% to 60% seen once. The chain has TRBV20-1 and TRBJ1-2; 7 positions match TRBD1. This sequence was found in a man aged 60 to 69 in good health. The sequenced material came from blood. In DNA, the CDR3 is TGCAGTGCTACCCGGACAGGAGCCATTAACTATGGCTACACCTTC. It yields the protein CSATRTGAINYGYTF.